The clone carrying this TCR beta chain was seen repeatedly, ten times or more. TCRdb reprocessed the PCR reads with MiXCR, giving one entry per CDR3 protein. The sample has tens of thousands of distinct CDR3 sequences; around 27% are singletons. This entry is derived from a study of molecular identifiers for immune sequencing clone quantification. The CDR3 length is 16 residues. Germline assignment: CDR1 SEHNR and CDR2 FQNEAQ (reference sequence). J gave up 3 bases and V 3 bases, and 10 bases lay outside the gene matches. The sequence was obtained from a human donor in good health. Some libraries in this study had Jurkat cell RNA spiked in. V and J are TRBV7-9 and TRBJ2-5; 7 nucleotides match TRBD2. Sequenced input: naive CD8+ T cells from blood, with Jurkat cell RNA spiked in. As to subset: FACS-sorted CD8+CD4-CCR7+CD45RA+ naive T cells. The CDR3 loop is CASSLGLTPTEETQYF. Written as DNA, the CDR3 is TGTGCCAGCAGCTTGGGACTAACACCAACCGAAGAGACCCAGTACTTC.